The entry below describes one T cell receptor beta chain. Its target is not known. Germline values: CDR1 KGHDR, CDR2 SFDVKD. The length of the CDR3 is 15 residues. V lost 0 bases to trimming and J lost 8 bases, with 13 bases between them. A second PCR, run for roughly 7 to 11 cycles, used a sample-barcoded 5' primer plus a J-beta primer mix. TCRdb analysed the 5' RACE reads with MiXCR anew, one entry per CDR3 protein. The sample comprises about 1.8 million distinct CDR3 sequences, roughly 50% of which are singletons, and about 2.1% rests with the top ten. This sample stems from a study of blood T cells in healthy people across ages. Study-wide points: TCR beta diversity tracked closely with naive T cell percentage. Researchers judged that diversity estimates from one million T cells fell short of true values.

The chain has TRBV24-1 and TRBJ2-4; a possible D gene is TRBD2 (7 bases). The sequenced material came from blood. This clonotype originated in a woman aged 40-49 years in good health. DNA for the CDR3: TGTGCCACCAGTGATTTGAGGGGGGGGTTGGACATTCAGTACTTC. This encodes CATSDLRGGLDIQYF.